These T cell receptor beta chains were read from a single sample in a study of blood T cell repertoires in COVID-19. Produced via immunoSEQ multiplex PCR; TCRdb's table is partial and in-frame only. This sample yields around 400,000 clones, of which 80% to 90% are seen a single time; 2% to 2.5% belongs to the top ten. The specimen was peripheral blood. These receptors were obtained from a woman in her sixties or seventies with COVID-19, enrolled during active disease. Each CDR3 is given with its conserved first and last residue. The D gene is left open where the match is weak. Size is omitted from some rows. Given values are once, few, many or a class for expanded clones.

>NA|few|TRBV16|TRBJ1-4
CASSQWGQGEKLFF
TGTGCCAGCAGCCAATGGGGGCAAGGGGAAAAACTGTTTTTT
>NA|NA|TRBV28|TRBJ1-3
CASSSQQVHSGNTIYF
TGTGCCAGCAGTTCTCAACAGGTTCACTCTGGAAACACCATATATTTT
>NA|once|TRBV11-2|TRBJ2-7
CASSFGRGAYEQYF
TGTGCCAGCAGCTTCGGCAGGGGGGCCTACGAGCAGTACTTC
>TRBD1|NA|TRBV7-2|TRBJ2-1
CASSSTGGPYNEQFF
TGTGCCAGCAGCTCGACAGGGGGACCTTACAATGAGCAGTTCTTC
>TRBD1|NA|TRBV19|TRBJ1-6
CASSAKQGFDSPLHF
TGTGCCAGTAGCGCAAAACAGGGGTTCGATTCACCCCTCCACTTT
>TRBD2|NA|TRBV3-1/TRBV3-2|TRBJ2-1
CASSQDGLAGGLGSYNEQFF
TGTGCCAGCAGCCAAGATGGACTAGCGGGGGGGCTCGGCTCCTACAATGAGCAGTTCTTC
>TRBD1|NA|TRBV5-1|TRBJ2-7
CASSLVPPGQGRDEQYF
TGCGCCAGCAGCTTGGTACCCCCGGGACAGGGAAGAGACGAGCAGTACTTC
>NA|NA|TRBV5-6|TRBJ2-5
CASSLFSGGETQYF
TGTGCCAGCAGCTTGTTCTCAGGAGGAGAGACCCAGTACTTC
>NA|NA|TRBV3-1/TRBV3-2|TRBJ1-1
CASSHYGTTRNTEAFF
TGTGCCAGCAGCCATTACGGGACAACCAGGAACACTGAAGCTTTCTTT
>TRBD2|NA|TRBV28|TRBJ2-1
CASSLPGGNEQFF
TGTGCCAGCAGTCTCCCCGGGGGGAATGAGCAGTTCTTC
>NA|once|TRBV5-1|TRBJ2-5
CASSLGLSRGETQYF
TGCGCCAGCAGCTTGGGGCTCTCACGAGGGGAGACCCAGTACTTC
>NA|once|TRBV6-1|TRBJ1-3
CASSRDFSGNTIYF
TGTGCCAGCAGCCGGGACTTCTCTGGAAACACCATATATTTT
>NA|NA|TRBV18|TRBJ1-1
CASSPQVNTEAFF
TGTGCCAGCTCTCCCCAGGTGAACACTGAAGCTTTCTTT
>NA|NA|TRBV5-8|TRBJ1-5
CASSVWGDNQPQHF
TGTGCCAGCAGCGTCTGGGGGGACAATCAGCCCCAGCATTTT
>NA|NA|TRBV30|TRBJ1-2
CAWSVWMAGPKGSDGYTF
TGTGCCTGGAGTGTATGGATGGCAGGGCCTAAAGGTTCAGATGGCTACACCTTC
>NA|NA|TRBV5-8|TRBJ2-7
CASSWSPGLTYEQYF
TGTGCCAGCAGCTGGAGCCCGGGACTGACCTACGAGCAGTACTTC